Below are 5 T cell receptor beta chains sequenced from a single sample in a study of blood T cell repertoires in COVID-19. Some clones are missing from TCRdb's copy, which holds only in-frame ones; the method was immunoSEQ multiplex PCR. This table holds under 300,000 clones, roughly nine tenths found once. Input material: peripheral blood. All receptors derive from a woman aged 25-40 years with COVID-19, enrolled during active disease.

V is TRBV5-1 and J is TRBJ1-4, with D unclear. V was pared by 3 bases and J by 4 bases, with 13 bases between. The CDR3 sequence is 15 residues long. Germline V gene lookup returns CDR1 SGHRS and CDR2 YFSETQ. The chain's CDR3 is CASSSRPGGNEKLFF. CDR3 DNA: TGCGCCAGCAGCTCCCGCCCTGGAGGTAATGAAAAACTGTTTTTT.

The chain employs TRBV11-2 and TRBJ2-1, with 9 bases matching TRBD2. CDR1 and CDR2 (germline): SGHAT, FQNNGV. V gave up 5 bases and J gave up 7 bases; unmatched junction bases: 9. The CDR3 has 15 amino acids. CDR3 in DNA: TGTGCCAGCAGCCCCCAAGCGGGGGGACTTAATGAGCAGTTCTTC. Amino acids: CASSPQAGGLNEQFF.

This clone occurred a few times. The chain has TRBV4-2 and TRBJ2-1; TRBD1 matches 9 bases. This CDR3 region has 16 residues. Germline trimming cut 4 bases from V and 6 bases from J; bases unmatched to any gene: 10. Germline assignment: CDR1 LGHNA and CDR2 YNFKEQ. The CDR3 DNA follows: TGTGCCAGCAGCCTTATAACCGGGACAGGGAGCAATGAGCAGTTCTTC. Its translation is CASSLITGTGSNEQFF.

This chain links TRBV4-1 with TRBJ1-5; 12 bases are shared with TRBD1. The CDR3 has 16 amino acids. The V gene's germline CDR1 is MGHRA and CDR2 YSYEKL. The junction had 2 bases not matched to a gene; V was cut back by 0 bases and J by 5 bases. The CDR3 nucleotides read TGCGCCAGCAGCCAAGAAGGGACAGGGGGCTATCAGCCCCAGCATTTT. It specifies CASSQEGTGGYQPQHF.

The gene calls are TRBV5-8 and TRBJ2-2; perhaps TRBD2 as D (6 bases). V was trimmed by 4 bases and J by 7 bases, leaving 20 bases between them. The CDR3 is made up of 16 amino acids. From germline, CDR1 is SGHTS and CDR2 YDEGEE. The DNA for the CDR3 is TGTGCCAGCAGCCCCCGGGTCACCCTCGGGGGCGGGGAGCTGTTTTTT. Encoded protein: CASSPRVTLGGGELFF.